This T cell receptor beta chain was recovered during a study of cytomegalovirus exposure and HLA in healthy donors. The study, taken as a whole, reports: Altogether, 160 or so TCR beta chains were recorded as cytomegalovirus-associated.

V shed 0 bases and J 12 bases; nucleotides not matched to a gene: 3. In germline, CDR1 is MRHNA, CDR2 SNTAGT. This CDR3 has 13 residues. The donors were part of the roughly 110-subject validation cohort, which stood apart from the roughly 670-subject first cohort. This clone was found once. Its target is not known. Here immunoSEQ multiplex PCR was the method, and the copy in TCRdb shows in-frame clones only, minus some. The table includes 100,000 to 150,000 clones, roughly 90% detected once. The origin of this receptor is a woman aged 18-29 years in good health and CMV-seronegative. The chain links TRBV6-4 to TRBJ2-1, with TRBD2 identical over 9 bases. Material for sequencing was PBMCs. The CDR3 coding sequence is TGTGCCAGCAGTGACTCCGTGACTAGCGGGCAGTTCTTC. Amino acids: CASSDSVTSGQFF.